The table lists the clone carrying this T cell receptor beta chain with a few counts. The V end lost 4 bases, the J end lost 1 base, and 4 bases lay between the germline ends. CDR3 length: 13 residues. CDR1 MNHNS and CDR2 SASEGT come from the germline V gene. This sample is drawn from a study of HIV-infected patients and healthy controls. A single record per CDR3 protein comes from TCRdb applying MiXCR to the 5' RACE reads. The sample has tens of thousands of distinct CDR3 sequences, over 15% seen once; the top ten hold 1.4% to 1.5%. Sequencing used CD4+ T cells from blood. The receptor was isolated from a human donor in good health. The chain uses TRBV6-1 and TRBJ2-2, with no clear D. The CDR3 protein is CASSGVNTGELFF. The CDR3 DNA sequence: TGTGCCAGCAGTGGAGTGAACACCGGGGAGCTGTTTTTT.